Shown below are 31 T cell receptor beta chains from a single sample sequenced in a study of cytomegalovirus exposure and HLA in healthy donors. This table comes from immunoSEQ multiplex PCR, and its TCRdb copy is limited to in-frame clones, with some not included. Seen here are 100,000 to 150,000 clones, around nine tenths observed once, and the top ten hold 2% to 2.5%. The sample comprised PBMCs. The source is a woman aged 18 to 35 in good health and CMV-seronegative.

V gene TRBV6-1 combines with J gene TRBJ2-2, with 12 nucleotides matching TRBD2. The CDR3 totals 15 residues. Germline V gene sequence: CDR1 MNHNS, CDR2 SASEGT. Germline trimming cut 10 bases from V and 5 bases from J; bases unmatched to any gene: 8. The CDR3 loop reads CATVGLAGTTGELFF. The DNA for the CDR3 is TGTGCCACCGTTGGACTAGCGGGAACTACCGGGGAGCTGTTTTTT.

The rearrangement links TRBV11-2 to TRBJ1-1; 8 bases match TRBD1. This CDR3 spans 15 amino acids. Trimming took 5 bases from V and 1 from J; bases not matched to a gene: 6. From germline, CDR1 is SGHAT and CDR2 FQNNGV. In DNA form, the CDR3 reads TGTGCCAGCAGCACCCGACAGGGGCGGAACACTGAAGCTTTCTTT. Protein sequence: CASSTRQGRNTEAFF.

V usage is TRBV5-4 and J usage is TRBJ2-7, with 8 bases that match TRBD2. Trimming at V came to 6 bases and at J to 3 bases, leaving 11 bases not matched to a gene. CDR1 is SGHNT and CDR2 is YYREEE in the germline V gene (reference sequence). The CDR3 spans 15 residues. The CDR3 here is CASTHRLARLYEQYF. The CDR3 coding sequence is TGTGCCAGCACTCATCGACTAGCGAGACTCTACGAGCAGTACTTC.

CDR3: CASSVLRTSNEQFF. The CDR3 DNA reads as TGTGCCAGCAGCGTCTTAAGAACTTCCAATGAGCAGTTCTTC. The chain couples TRBV9 to TRBJ2-1; D gene unclear. Germline V gives CDR1 SGDLS, CDR2 YYNGEE. The CDR3 has 14 amino acids. V was clipped by 2 bases and J by 6 bases, with 12 bases between them.

V usage is TRBV2 and J usage is TRBJ2-2; TRBD1 matches at 8 bases. V was clipped by 6 bases and J by 0 bases; unmatched bases: 0. Germline CDR1 and CDR2: SNHLY and FYNNEI. The CDR3 has 14 amino acids. CDR3 nucleotides: TGTGCCAGCAGACAGGGGGCGAACACCGGGGAGCTGTTTTTT. It codes for CASRQGANTGELFF.

V and J are TRBV5-1 and TRBJ2-5; D gene uncertain. V lost 0 bases and J lost 5, with 8 bases in between. Germline-derived CDR1 and CDR2 are SGHRS and YFSETQ. The CDR3 runs to 13 residues. CDR3 in amino acids: CASSLAAVETQYF. The CDR3 coding sequence is TGCGCCAGCAGCTTGGCCGCGGTGGAGACCCAGTACTTC.

V is TRBV28 and J is TRBJ2-3, with D maybe TRBD1 (6 bases). This CDR3 spans 15 amino acids. Germline CDR1 is MDHEN and CDR2 is SYDVKM. Trimming cost V 1 base and J 4 bases, with 12 bases left between them. CDR3 residues: CASSLSSRGADTQYF. DNA of the CDR3: TGTGCCAGCAGTTTATCGAGCAGGGGCGCAGATACGCAGTATTTT.

The sample holds one count of this clone. The genes are TRBV5-5 and TRBJ2-1, with D possibly being TRBD2 (5 bases). CDR3 length equals 15 residues. Deletions cut 2 bases from V and 3 bases from J, with 12 bases between. Germline V lookup: CDR1 SGHKS, CDR2 YYEKEE (reference sequence). The CDR3 protein is CASSFSPSSYNEQFF. For the CDR3, the DNA is TGTGCCAGCAGCTTTTCCCCTAGCAGCTACAATGAGCAGTTCTTC.

This sequence joins TRBV7-6 and TRBJ2-1; D gene unclear. Trimming shortened V by 1 base and J by 4 bases, and 14 bases separated the two germline ends. This CDR3 region has 16 residues. Germline V gives CDR1 SGHVS, CDR2 FNYEAQ. CDR3 in amino acids: CASSLVGAARYNEQFF. The CDR3 DNA reads as TGTGCCAGCAGCTTAGTCGGAGCAGCTAGATACAATGAGCAGTTCTTC.

V and J are TRBV10-3 and TRBJ1-1, with TRBD1 matching over 10 bases. This CDR3 has 13 residues. With V trimmed by 7 bases and J by 10 bases, 9 bases remained unmatched. Germline V gene data show CDR1 as ENHRY and CDR2 as SYGVKD. CDR3 DNA: TGTGCCATCAAGGGGGGGGACAGGGGAGTAGCTTTCTTT. Translation gives CAIKGGDRGVAFF.

The chain carries TRBV2 and TRBJ1-4, with TRBD1 matching 9 bases. Germline assignment: CDR1 SNHLY and CDR2 FYNNEI. The CDR3 sequence is 13 residues long. After removal of 1 base from V and 16 bases from J, the junction contained 7 bases not matched to a gene. Here the CDR3 reads CASSEEWDREKFF. In DNA, the CDR3 is TGTGCCAGCAGTGAAGAGTGGGACAGGGAAAAGTTTTTT.

J is TRBJ2-1 and V is TRBV7-2; weak D call: TRBD2 (6 bases). The CDR3 runs to 18 residues. Trimming left V 1 base short and J 0 bases short, with 16 bases between. The V gene's germline CDR1 is SGHTA and CDR2 FQGNSA. The CDR3 nucleotides read TGTGCCAGCAGCTTAGATCAACACGGGCGGGACTCCTACAATGAGCAGTTCTTC. It yields the protein CASSLDQHGRDSYNEQFF.

This clone was seen once. The chain recombines TRBV5-1 with TRBJ2-7, with 7 bases matching TRBD1. The CDR3 is 13 residues long. CDR1 and CDR2 (germline): SGHRS, YFSETQ. V lost 0 bases and J lost 6; bases outside the gene matches: 3. The CDR3 nucleotides are TGCGCCAGCAGCTTGGGCAGGGGGTTCGAGCAGTACTTC. It encodes CASSLGRGFEQYF.

This clone was recorded at least ten times. Additional DNA sequences in this sample encode the identical CDR3. V is TRBV6-1 and J is TRBJ2-3, with 11 nucleotides matching TRBD1. Trimming took 3 bases from V and 4 from J; bases not matched to a gene: 0. The CDR3 has 14 amino acids. Per germline, CDR1 MNHNS and CDR2 SASEGT. CDR3 in amino acids: CASSEGQGADTQYF. The CDR3 coding sequence is TGTGCCAGCAGTGAGGGACAGGGGGCAGATACGCAGTATTTT.

V usage is TRBV7-8 and J usage is TRBJ2-1, with TRBD2 as a possible D gene (6 bases). The ends were cut back, 4 bases at V and 5 bases at J, with 15 bases in the middle. CDR3 size: 15 residues. The germline V gene encodes CDR1 SGHVS and CDR2 FQNEAQ. CDR3 nucleotide sequence: TGTGCCAGCAGCTCCGCGACCGGGACTCACAATGAGCAGTTCTTC. Its protein is CASSSATGTHNEQFF. The whole variable domain, remainder taken from reference TRBV7-8 and TRBJ2-1, is GAGVSQSPRYKVAKRGQDVALRCDPISGHVSLFWYQQALGQGPEFLTYFQNEAQLDKSGLPSDRFFAERPEGSVSTLKIQRTQQEDSAVYLCASSSATGTHNEQFFGPGTRLTVL.

The V call is TRBV2, the J call TRBJ1-3, with 7 bases fitting TRBD1. The CDR3 is 15 residues long. Germline-derived CDR1 and CDR2 are SNHLY and FYNNEI. V dropped 5 bases and J dropped 2; count of bases not matched to a gene: 6. CDR3 sequence reads: CASSTTDRAGNTIYF. The CDR3 DNA reads as TGTGCCAGCAGTACAACCGACAGGGCTGGAAACACCATATATTTT. The full variable domain, with the rest looked up from reference TRBV2 and TRBJ1-3, is EPEVTQTPSHQVTQMGQEVILRCVPISNHLYFYWYRQILGQKVEFLVSFYNNEISEKSEIFDDQFSVERPDGSNFTLKIRSTKLEDSAMYFCASSTTDRAGNTIYFGEGSWLTVV.

This clone was counted a single time. The chain recombines TRBV5-8 with TRBJ2-3, with 10 nucleotides matching TRBD2. Trimming cost V 4 bases and J 1 base; bases outside gene matches: 3. In germline, CDR1 is SGHTS, CDR2 YDEGEE. CDR3 length: 15 amino acids. This chain's CDR3 is CASSPGTSGTDTQYF. The CDR3 DNA follows: TGTGCCAGCAGCCCCGGGACTAGCGGCACAGATACGCAGTATTTT.

This chain links TRBV7-9 with TRBJ2-2, with 10 bases that match TRBD2. The CDR3 contains 14 residues. V lost 5 bases and J lost 6; bases outside the gene matches: 3. From germline, CDR1 is SEHNR and CDR2 FQNEAQ (reference sequence). The CDR3 protein is CASSPGTSAGELFF. In nucleotides, the CDR3 is TGTGCCAGCAGCCCGGGGACTAGCGCCGGGGAGCTGTTTTTT.

This rearrangement joins TRBV19 to TRBJ1-4, with D unclear. CDR1 and CDR2 (germline): LNHDA, SQIVND (reference sequence). CDR3 length: 11 amino acids. Between the trimmed V and J ends, which lost 7 bases and 7 bases, there was a span of 7 bases. This CDR3 reads CASTFGEKLFF. In DNA form, the CDR3 reads TGTGCCAGTACCTTCGGTGAAAAACTGTTTTTT.

The chain combines TRBV2 with TRBJ2-1; D is possibly TRBD2 (6 bases). Germline-derived CDR1 and CDR2 are SNHLY and FYNNEI. Trimming took 4 bases from V and 4 from J, leaving 14 bases between them. The CDR3 is 15 amino acids. This CDR3 reads CASSGRLELYNEQFF. Here the CDR3 DNA reads TGTGCCAGCAGTGGGCGACTAGAGCTATACAATGAGCAGTTCTTC.

This chain links TRBV11-2 with TRBJ1-2, with 9 bases identical to TRBD1. Germline CDR1 is SGHAT and CDR2 is FQNNGV. The CDR3 is 16 amino acids. V lost 4 bases, J lost 1 base, and 7 bases stayed unmatched. The CDR3 reads CASSSPTGGDNYGYTF. The CDR3 nucleotides read TGTGCCAGCAGCTCTCCGACAGGGGGAGATAACTATGGCTACACCTTC.

The chain recombines TRBV28 with TRBJ2-2; perhaps TRBD1 as D (7 bases). CDR1 MDHEN and CDR2 SYDVKM come from the germline V gene. The CDR3 runs to 17 residues. With 5 bases removed from V and 5 bases from J, the gap between germline ends came to 21 bases. The CDR3 bases are TGTGCCAGCAGTCCCCGGTCAGGGGGGTTATATACCGGGGAGCTGTTTTTT. Amino acid sequence: CASSPRSGGLYTGELFF.

The chain links TRBV27 to TRBJ1-5; 7 bases map to TRBD1. Trimming cost V 3 bases and J 8 bases; bases outside gene matches: 7. From germline, CDR1 is MNHEY and CDR2 SMNVEV (reference sequence). The CDR3 is 14 residues long. The CDR3 DNA reads as TGTGCCAGCAGTTTCTCTGGGGACAGAAAGCCCCAGCATTTT. Its protein is CASSFSGDRKPQHF.

This chain connects TRBV29-1 to TRBJ2-3, with TRBD2 matching 7 bases. The length of the CDR3 is 15 residues. Germline assignment: CDR1 SQVTM and CDR2 ANQGSEA. V gave up 6 bases and J gave up 0 bases; unmatched junction bases: 9. The CDR3 region is CSVDLSSGSTDTQYF. In DNA form, the CDR3 reads TGCAGCGTCGACCTAAGTAGCGGGAGCACAGATACGCAGTATTTT.

The rearrangement joins TRBV5-6 to TRBJ2-7, with 7 bases fitting TRBD1. Losses at the gene ends were 4 bases for V and 0 bases for J; bases not matched to a gene: 7. Germline CDR1 reads SGHDT; CDR2 reads YYEEEE. The CDR3 spans 15 residues. The CDR3 spells CASSTARGFSYEQYF. CDR3 DNA: TGTGCCAGCAGCACCGCCAGGGGGTTCTCCTACGAGCAGTACTTC.

The chain recombines TRBV14 with TRBJ2-5; a possible D gene is TRBD2 (5 bases). Per the germline V gene, CDR1 is SGHDN and CDR2 is FVKESK. The V gene lost 4 bases and the J gene lost 2 bases, with 8 bases spanning the gap. This CDR3 spans 13 amino acids. CDR3 sequence: CASSPRGQETQYF. In DNA form, the CDR3 reads TGTGCCAGCAGCCCCCGGGGTCAAGAGACCCAGTACTTC.

V and J are TRBV11-3 and TRBJ2-5; weak D call: TRBD1 (6 bases). The CDR3 has 14 residues. CDR1 and CDR2 from the germline V gene are SGHNT and YENEEA. Deletions cut 6 bases from V and 0 bases from J, with 11 bases between. CDR3 protein: CASSRDTNQETQYF. In DNA form, the CDR3 reads TGTGCCAGCAGTAGGGACACCAACCAAGAGACCCAGTACTTC.

The chain has TRBV5-1 and TRBJ1-5, with 9 bases aligning to TRBD1. Germline values: CDR1 SGHRS, CDR2 YFSETQ. CDR3 length equals 14 residues. The ends lost 7 bases at V and 5 bases at J; junction bases unmatched: 7. CDR3 region: CASRTGGEDQPQHF. The CDR3 DNA reads TGCGCCAGCCGAACAGGGGGCGAGGATCAGCCCCAGCATTTT.

The chain is built from TRBV28 and TRBJ1-2; D might be TRBD1 (6 bases). Germline-derived CDR1 and CDR2 are MDHEN and SYDVKM. The CDR3 runs to 16 residues. V lost 6 bases to trimming and J lost 4 bases, with 21 bases between them. DNA of the CDR3: TGTGCCAGCAGAGAGAGAGGGGACACTTGGGGCTATGGCTACACCTTC. This codes for CASRERGDTWGYGYTF.

The rearrangement uses TRBV4-1 and TRBJ2-5; D might be TRBD2 (6 bases). The CDR3 is 15 amino acids. Germline lookup yields CDR1 MGHRA and CDR2 YSYEKL. The V gene lost 5 bases and the J gene lost 5 bases, with 18 bases spanning the gap. CDR3 protein: CASSLRLVFAETQYF. The DNA for the CDR3 is TGCGCCAGCAGCTTACGACTAGTTTTTGCGGAGACCCAGTACTTC.

The J gene is TRBJ2-7, the V gene TRBV4-1; the match to TRBD2 covers 11 bases. The CDR3 runs to 16 residues. Germline V lookup: CDR1 MGHRA, CDR2 YSYEKL. Trimming took 3 bases from V and 4 from J; bases not matched to a gene: 8. The CDR3 is CASSHTTSGSWYEQYF. CDR3 sequence (DNA): TGCGCCAGCAGCCACACTACTAGCGGGAGCTGGTACGAGCAGTACTTC.